This record looks at one T cell receptor (beta chain) sequence and its context. Its target is unknown. Since a much larger clone is just one base distant, this may be a read error. Cells sorted as Tregs were CD4+, CD25+ and CD127-/low. Study-level results: In terms of TCR gene usage, tumor memory CD4+ T cells clustered together with blood and lymph node memory CD4+ cells, as well as with lymph node naive CD4+ cells.

Semi-nested PCR with Nested Universal Primer A followed constant-region reverse priming of full-length variable regions. TCRdb re-analysed the 5' RACE reads in MiXCR, keeping a single row per CDR3 protein. Of 34,000 or so distinct CDR3 sequences in the sample, 25% to 30% are singletons; the top ten hold approximately 2.2%. This CDR3 contains 14 residues. Germline lookup yields CDR1 SGHTA and CDR2 FQGTGA. V gene TRBV7-3 combines with J gene TRBJ1-5; D perhaps matches TRBD1 (5 bases). The sample taken for sequencing was tumor-infiltrating Tregs sorted from the breast tumor. This TCR came from a female donor with breast cancer. CDR3 amino acids: CANSWGDSNQPQHF. CDR3 coding DNA: TGTGCCAACAGCTGGGGGGACAGCAATCAGCCCCAGCATTTT. The variable domain in full, completed from reference TRBV7-3 and TRBJ1-5, reads GAGVSQTPSNKVTEKGKYVELRCDPISGHTALYWYRQSLGQGPEFLIYFQGTGAADDSGLPNDRFFAVRPEGSVSTLKIQRTERGDSAVYLCANSWGDSNQPQHFGDGTRLSIL.